This T cell receptor (beta chain) comes out of a study of blood T cell repertoires in COVID-19. The assay was immunoSEQ multiplex PCR, and TCRdb's table has in-frame clones only and misses some. Of some 190,000 clones listed, 80% are singletons. In this sample, this clone turned up a few times. V lost 4 bases to trimming and J lost 1 base; unmatched junction nucleotides: 4. The CDR3 sequence is 16 residues long. CDR1 LGHDT and CDR2 YNNKEL come from the germline V gene (reference sequence). This clonotype originated in a man aged 55 to 70 with acute or convalescent COVID-19. Sequenced input: peripheral blood. This chain connects TRBV3-1 (or the pseudogene TRBV3-2) to TRBJ2-2; 9 bases line up with TRBD1. CDR3 sequence: CASSLGQGLNTGELFF. The CDR3 DNA follows: TGTGCCAGCAGCCTAGGACAGGGGTTGAACACCGGGGAGCTGTTTTTT.